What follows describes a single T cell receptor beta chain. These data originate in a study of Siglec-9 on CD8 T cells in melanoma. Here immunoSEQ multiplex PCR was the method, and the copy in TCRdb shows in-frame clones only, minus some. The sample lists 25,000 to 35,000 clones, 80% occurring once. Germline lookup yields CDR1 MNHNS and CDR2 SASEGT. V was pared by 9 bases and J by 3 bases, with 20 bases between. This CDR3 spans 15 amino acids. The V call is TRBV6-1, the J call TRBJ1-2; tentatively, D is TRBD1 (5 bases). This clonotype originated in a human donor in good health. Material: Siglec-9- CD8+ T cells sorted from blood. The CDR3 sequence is CASTRITGTDYGYTF. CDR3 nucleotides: TGTGCCAGTACCAGGATTACCGGGACGGACTATGGCTACACCTTC.